What follows are 6 T cell receptor beta chains derived from one specimen sequenced in a study of blood T cell repertoires in COVID-19. TCRdb keeps only in-frame clones here, not all; method: immunoSEQ multiplex PCR. The sample has about 130,000 clones, roughly four fifths seen once. Source material: PBMCs or T cells enriched from blood (not recorded which). The receptors were gathered from a man younger than 40 who had recovered from COVID-19.

Here the CDR3 DNA reads TGTGCCAGCAGCTTATTCACCAGGGGTTCAAACACTGAAGCTTTCTTT. Translation gives CASSLFTRGSNTEAFF. This chain connects TRBV11-2 to TRBJ1-1; TRBD1 is a possible D gene (6 bases). The V gene's germline CDR1 is SGHAT and CDR2 FQNNGV. V lost 2 bases, J lost 2 bases, and 15 bases lay in between. CDR3 length: 16 residues.

V gene TRBV2 combines with J gene TRBJ2-1; TRBD2 aligns across 7 bases. Germline V gene sequence: CDR1 SNHLY, CDR2 FYNNEI. The V segment lost 2 bases and the J segment 7 bases; nucleotides outside the gene matches: 5. The CDR3 covers 14 residues. The CDR3 is CASSENGRWNEQFF. The DNA of the CDR3 is TGTGCCAGCAGTGAAAACGGGAGGTGGAATGAGCAGTTCTTC.

V usage is TRBV30 and J usage is TRBJ1-1, with D uncertain. Germline lookup yields CDR1 GTSNPN and CDR2 SVGIG (reference sequence). The V gene lost 0 bases and the J gene lost 0 bases, with 8 bases spanning the gap. This CDR3 region has 14 residues. The CDR3: CAWSVGRVNTEAFF. As DNA, the CDR3 is TGTGCCTGGAGTGTAGGTCGGGTGAACACTGAAGCTTTCTTT.

The V gene is TRBV5-1, the J gene TRBJ1-1; TRBD1 matches 9 bases. CDR3 size: 13 residues. After removal of 2 bases from V and 7 bases from J, the junction contained 3 bases not matched to a gene. Looked up from germline, CDR1 is SGHRS and CDR2 is YFSETQ. CDR3 in amino acids: CASSFDRGFEAFF. The CDR3 coding sequence is TGCGCCAGCAGCTTCGACAGGGGGTTTGAAGCTTTCTTT.

CDR3 sequence (DNA): TGTGCCAGCAGCCCTGGGAGGGATGGAAGCAATCAGCCCCAGCATTTT. Amino acid sequence: CASSPGRDGSNQPQHF. The chain links TRBV6-2 or TRBV6-3 to TRBJ1-5; D gene uncertain. V gave up 6 bases and J gave up 1 base, with 16 bases separating them. The germline V gene encodes CDR1 MNHEY and CDR2 SVGEGT. The CDR3 runs 16 residues.

This clone showed up just once. The chain couples TRBV30 to TRBJ2-1; D may be TRBD1 (8 bases). V gave up 2 bases and J gave up 5 bases, with 16 bases separating them. The CDR3 sequence is 15 residues long. Germline V gives CDR1 GTSNPN, CDR2 SVGIG (reference sequence). CDR3 sequence: CAWSPHTGGDNEQFF. DNA of the CDR3: TGTGCCTGGAGTCCACACACAGGGGGGGACAATGAGCAGTTCTTC.